The following is a TCR beta chain sequence with its context. Which antigen it targets is not known. The record has no base qualities; no much larger clone is one base away. This sample is drawn from a study of cytomegalovirus exposure and HLA in healthy donors (dated by TCRdb to between 2016 and 2019). The study in broad terms: According to a later analysis, the 120 or so validation repertoires were produced on the same platform as the roughly 600 repertoires of the first cohort. The study aimed to test whether cataloging public T cell receptors could reveal signatures of past pathogen exposure. A separate validation cohort of 90 to 150 different subjects was used in addition to the 666-subject first cohort. The study combined high-throughput TCR immunosequencing, statistical association of individual TCRs with disease status, and machine learning to predict cytomegalovirus infection status. Paper-wide results and their limitations: While some public TCRs were present in many individuals, most TCR sequences turned up only very rarely across donors. Cytomegalovirus status was reported to be diagnosed by the classifier with high specificity and sensitivity in both the original and validation cohorts. Three of the identified cytomegalovirus-associated TCR beta chains were confirmed in vitro to be specific for cytomegalovirus antigens. Subsequent analysis determined that TCRs grouped into clusters in the first cohort also showed a tendency toward co-occurrence across the approximately 110 validation repertoires, and 94% of cluster scores exceeded 0. A total of about 180 TCR beta chains were listed by the study as associated with cytomegalovirus. It was suggested by the authors that the approach could potentially be generalized to other disease states and immunological phenotypes. A later analysis had no HLA typing for the validation cohort, so co-occurrence there was scored across all 110 or so repertoires.

Reading the germline V gene gives CDR1 SGHDT and CDR2 YYEEEE. The CDR3 runs 17 amino acids, cysteine and phenylalanine included. The entry retains the CDR3 DNA only, 51 bases that are in frame from base 1. For this chain, trimming is 4 bases at the V end and 5 bases at the J end, and the number of junction bases without a gene match is 9. The donors were included in the validation cohort of 90 to 150 subjects, a group kept apart from the roughly 680-subject first cohort. Library construction relied on the immunoSEQ multiplex PCR assay. The study's processing was this. A statistical classification framework was developed to diagnose cytomegalovirus status using the catalog of TCR beta chain sequences. TCRdb carries this immuneACCESS record with in-frame sequences only. Its versions omit some clonotypes, under half of them owing to an unresolved V gene in the studies checked, with the rest unexplained. V and J calls and clone size are copied from that table; D and trimming were computed from the DNA. This sample is represented by 150,000 to 250,000 clones; about 79% of them were singletons. Around 15% of the sample is held by the ten biggest clonotypes.

The sequence was obtained from a woman aged 25 to 45 in good health and CMV-seropositive. The specimen sequenced was PBMCs. This receptor chain uses TRBV5-6 and TRBJ2-3, and 14 junctional nucleotides match TRBD2. The CDR3 protein sequence reads: CASSAKTSGRAGDTQYF. The DNA sequence follows: TGTGCCAGCAGCGCGAAGACTAGCGGGAGGGCGGGAGATACGCAGTATTTT.